The T cell receptor beta chain under discussion was sequenced for a study of OX40 agonist ivuxolimab in advanced cancers. Findings of the study overall: With doses of 0.1 to 3.0 mg/kg, CD4+ and CD8+ blood T cells had undergone clonal expansion by week 6. Researchers did not determine the expanded peripheral T cells' antigen specificity.

This clone appeared once. The antigen is unknown. Method: immunoSEQ multiplex PCR; TCRdb's copy keeps in-frame clones and lacks some. The data contain around 100,000 clones, roughly 89% of them singletons. The germline V gene encodes CDR1 LNHDA and CDR2 SQIVND (reference sequence). The germline V and J ends were trimmed by 7 bases and 1 base, with 19 bases remaining between them. This CDR3 has 17 amino acids. J is TRBJ2-2 and V is TRBV19; the D gene is possibly TRBD2 (5 bases). The sequence derives from an adult with an advanced solid tumor such as melanoma, head and neck, liver or kidney cancer. This specimen consisted of CD4+ or CD8+ T cells sorted from blood, obtained in a trial of the OX40 agonist ivuxolimab. As DNA, the CDR3 is TGTGCCAGTACCCGAAGGTCCGGGATCGGGAACACCGGGGAGCTGTTTTTT. It yields the protein CASTRRSGIGNTGELFF.